The 20 T cell receptor beta chains below all came from one sample that was sequenced in a study of cytomegalovirus exposure and HLA in healthy donors (TCRdb year 2017). The library was prepared using the immunoSEQ multiplex PCR assay. A mixture of 60 forward primers for TCR Vbeta segments and 13 reverse primers for TCR Jbeta segments was used in the multiplex PCR. In TCRdb, the immuneACCESS table is reduced to in-frame sequences with V and J assigned. These tables do not hold every clone; where another copy was compared, an unresolved V gene accounts for under half, and the others remain unexplained. A total of approximately 110,000 clones appear in this sample, around 80% of them only once. The ten largest account for 5.6% of the sample. Sequenced input: PBMCs. The origin of the receptors is a male donor in good health and CMV-seronegative.

The J gene is TRBJ2-3, the V gene TRBV25-1; a weak D match, TRBD2 (6 bases). CDR3 length equals 14 residues. Germline values: CDR1 MGHDK, CDR2 SYGVNS. Trimming removed 1 base from V and 4 bases from J, with 9 bases in between. The CDR3 protein is CASSELREADTQYF. The CDR3 DNA sequence: TGTGCCAGCAGTGAATTGAGGGAGGCAGATACGCAGTATTTT. Supplemented by reference TRBV25-1 and TRBJ2-3, the full variable domain reads EADIYQTPRYLVIGTGKKITLECSQTMGHDKMYWYQQDPGMELHLIHYSYGVNSTEKGDLSSESTVSRIRTEHFPLTLESARPSHTSQYLCASSELREADTQYFGPGTRLTVL.

This sequence joins TRBV6-5 and TRBJ1-6, with D maybe TRBD1 (5 bases). CDR3 length: 16 residues. V gave up 2 bases and J gave up 0 bases, with 8 bases separating them. Germline lookup yields CDR1 MNHEY and CDR2 SVGAGI. CDR3 residues: CASSYRGSSYNSPLHF. The DNA of the CDR3 is TGTGCCAGCAGTTACCGGGGGAGCTCCTATAATTCACCCCTCCACTTT.

This chain connects TRBV11-2 to TRBJ2-7; D not certain. This CDR3 has 14 amino acids. V was pared by 2 bases and J by 3 bases, with 11 bases between. Per germline, CDR1 SGHAT and CDR2 FQNNGV. This CDR3 reads CASSLFGSDYEQYF. CDR3 in DNA: TGTGCCAGCAGCTTATTTGGCAGCGACTACGAGCAGTACTTC. The variable domain in full, with the rest retrieved from reference TRBV11-2 and TRBJ2-7, is EAGVAQSPRYKIIEKRQSVAFWCNPISGHATLYWYQQILGQGPKLLIQFQNNGVVDDSQLPKDRFSAERLKGVDSTLKIQPAKLEDSAVYLCASSLFGSDYEQYFGPGTRLTVT.

This clone appeared a few times. The chain is built from TRBV5-1 and TRBJ1-4, with 9 bases matching TRBD1. This CDR3 has 18 amino acids. V dropped 1 base and J dropped 3; count of bases not matched to a gene: 10. Germline V gene sequence: CDR1 SGHRS, CDR2 YFSETQ. CDR3 region: CASSLLPPGQGANEKLFF. In DNA, the CDR3 is TGCGCCAGCAGCTTGCTCCCTCCGGGACAGGGCGCTAATGAAAAACTGTTTTTT.

The CDR3 DNA reads TGTGCCAGCAGTTCATTCACAGGGGGACTCAATCAGCCCCAGCATTTT. As protein: CASSSFTGGLNQPQHF. The rearrangement joins TRBV6-5 to TRBJ1-5, with 8 bases lining up with TRBD1. In germline, CDR1 is MNHEY, CDR2 SVGAGI. The CDR3 contains 16 residues. J was trimmed by 3 bases and V by 4 bases; bases with no gene match: 8.

The chain carries TRBV9 and TRBJ2-1; D possibly corresponds to TRBD1 (6 bases). Trimming cost V 4 bases and J 1 base, with 12 bases left between them. This CDR3 comprises 15 residues. Germline lookup yields CDR1 SGDLS and CDR2 YYNGEE. CDR3: CASSSHRASYNEQFF. The CDR3 nucleotides are TGTGCCAGCAGCTCGCACAGGGCTTCCTACAATGAGCAGTTCTTC.

This clone was counted once. The chain is built from TRBV19 and TRBJ2-7; 8 nucleotides line up with TRBD2. The CDR3 is 13 residues long. The V gene's germline CDR1 is LNHDA and CDR2 SQIVND (reference sequence). V lost 6 bases to trimming and J lost 6 bases; unmatched junction nucleotides: 7. The CDR3 DNA sequence: TGTGCCAGTAGCCCCATCGGGGGGGGCGAGCAGTACTTC. This gives the protein CASSPIGGGEQYF.

The chain links TRBV4-1 to TRBJ2-1, with 8 bases fitting TRBD2. The CDR3 covers 15 residues. V lost 4 bases to trimming and J lost 0 bases; unmatched junction nucleotides: 2. Germline V gives CDR1 MGHRA, CDR2 YSYEKL. CDR3 loop: CASSLSGASYNEQFF. CDR3 DNA sequence: TGCGCCAGCAGCCTTAGCGGGGCCTCCTACAATGAGCAGTTCTTC.

This clone was picked up one time. The chain is built from TRBV6-6 and TRBJ2-1; D remains unclear. This CDR3 has 13 amino acids. From germline, CDR1 is MNHNY and CDR2 SVGAGI (reference sequence). V gave up 3 bases and J gave up 2 bases, with 5 bases separating them. CDR3 region: CASSYTAYNEQFF. As DNA, the CDR3 is TGTGCCAGCAGTTATACTGCCTACAATGAGCAGTTCTTC.

The chain links TRBV29-1 to TRBJ2-5; a weak D match, TRBD2 (6 bases). V lost 3 bases and J 4 bases, leaving 12 bases between the germline ends. CDR3 size: 13 residues. Germline values: CDR1 SQVTM, CDR2 ANQGSEA. The CDR3, as DNA: TGCAGCGTTGAGAGGGTGGGGGGAGAGACCCAGTACTTC. Protein sequence: CSVERVGGETQYF.

This rearrangement joins TRBV20-1 to TRBJ2-5, with TRBD2 matching 7 bases. CDR1 and CDR2 (germline): DFQATT, SNEGSKA (reference sequence). The CDR3 has 11 residues. V shed 5 bases, J shed 5 bases, and the junction held 2 bases outside the gene matches. The CDR3, as DNA: TGCAGTGCTCGACTAGCTGAGACCCAGTACTTC. It yields the protein CSARLAETQYF.

This clone was counted only a few times. The chain carries TRBV28 and TRBJ1-4; possible D gene TRBD1, 6 bases. The CDR3 extends over 18 amino acids. CDR1 is MDHEN and CDR2 is SYDVKM in the germline V gene. Trimming took 3 bases from V and 2 from J, leaving 19 bases between them. The CDR3 is CASSLGPVTGSTNEKLFF. Here the CDR3 DNA reads TGTGCCAGCAGTTTGGGACCGGTAACAGGGTCGACTAATGAAAAACTGTTTTTT.

This chain connects TRBV5-1 to TRBJ2-7; 7 bases are a match to TRBD2. In germline, CDR1 is SGHRS, CDR2 YFSETQ. The CDR3 consists of 14 residues. The V and J ends lost 2 bases and 4 bases, in that order; junction bases with no gene match: 6. This CDR3 reads CASSFGGSLYEQYF. CDR3 nucleotide sequence: TGCGCCAGCAGCTTCGGCGGGAGCTTGTACGAGCAGTACTTC.

This clone was seen a few times. This chain uses TRBV30 with TRBJ1-6, with 10 bases that match TRBD1. J lost 10 bases, V lost 4 bases, and 4 bases had no gene match. This CDR3 has 13 amino acids. CDR1 and CDR2 (germline): GTSNPN, SVGIG (reference sequence). Here the CDR3 reads CAWKGDRGSPLHF. The CDR3 bases are TGTGCCTGGAAAGGGGACAGGGGCTCACCCCTCCACTTT.

J is TRBJ2-7 and V is TRBV6-4; tentative D call: TRBD2 (6 bases). Germline V gene lookup returns CDR1 MRHNA and CDR2 SNTAGT. This CDR3 spans 14 amino acids. The V end was cut by 7 bases, the J end by 7 bases, with 20 bases between. The CDR3 region has the DNA TGTGCCAGCAAAACGGAGACTTGGGCGGGGGAGCAGTACTTC. Protein: CASKTETWAGEQYF.

As regards this clone: Other nucleotide sequences in the sample specify the same CDR3. The chain combines TRBV5-1 with TRBJ1-4, with a possible D match to TRBD1 (5 bases). Germline V gives CDR1 SGHRS, CDR2 YFSETQ. V lost 3 bases, J lost 1 base, and 10 bases lay in between. This CDR3 has 15 amino acids. CDR3 in DNA: TGCGCCAGCAGCTGGGGGGACGGAACTAATGAAAAACTGTTTTTT. The encoded protein is CASSWGDGTNEKLFF.

The rearrangement joins TRBV19 to TRBJ1-2, with no clear D. This CDR3 comprises 15 residues. CDR1 and CDR2 (germline): LNHDA, SQIVND (reference sequence). V was cut by 6 bases and J by 3 bases, with 17 bases left in between. In nucleotides, the CDR3 is TGTGCCAGTAGAAACTTTGGGGAGGGTGACTATGGCTACACCTTC. It codes for CASRNFGEGDYGYTF.

Concerning this clone itself: With a much larger clone just one base away, this may be a read error. The CDR3 reads CASSAGTDTQYF. DNA of the CDR3: TGTGCCAGCAGCGCCGGGACAGATACGCAGTATTTT. The genes are TRBV7-9 and TRBJ2-3, with no clear D. Germline V gives CDR1 SEHNR, CDR2 FQNEAQ (reference sequence). The CDR3 covers 12 residues. Trimming took off 5 bases at V and 3 bases at J, with 6 bases between the two ends.

This chain uses TRBV5-1 with TRBJ2-5; TRBD1 matches 10 bases. J lost 5 bases, V lost 4 bases, and 8 bases had no gene match. In germline, CDR1 is SGHRS, CDR2 YFSETQ. The CDR3 is made up of 15 amino acids. For the CDR3, the DNA is TGCGCCAGCAGCCGGACAGGGGGTGTAAGGGAGACCCAGTACTTC. It codes for CASSRTGGVRETQYF.

The rearrangement joins TRBV28 to TRBJ1-5; no definite D call. Germline V gene lookup returns CDR1 MDHEN and CDR2 SYDVKM. CDR3 size: 15 residues. The V and J ends lost 5 bases and 4 bases respectively, with 15 bases between them. CDR3 in DNA: TGTGCCAGCAGTCTCGGCGGAAATTCAAATCAGCCCCAGCATTTT. Amino acids: CASSLGGNSNQPQHF.